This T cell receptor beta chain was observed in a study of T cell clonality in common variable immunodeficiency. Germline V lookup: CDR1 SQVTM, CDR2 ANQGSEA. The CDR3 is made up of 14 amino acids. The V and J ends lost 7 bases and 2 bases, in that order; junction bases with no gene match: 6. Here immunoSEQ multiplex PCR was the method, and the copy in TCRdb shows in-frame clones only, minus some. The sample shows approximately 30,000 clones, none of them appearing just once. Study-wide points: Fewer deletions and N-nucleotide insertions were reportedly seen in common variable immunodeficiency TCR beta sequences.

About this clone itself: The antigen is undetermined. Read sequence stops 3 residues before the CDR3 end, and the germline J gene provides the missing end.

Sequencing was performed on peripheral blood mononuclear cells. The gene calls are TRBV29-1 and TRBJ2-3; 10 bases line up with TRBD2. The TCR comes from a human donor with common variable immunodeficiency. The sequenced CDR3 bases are TGCAGCGCCCCACTAGCGGGGAACACAGATACG. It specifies CSAPLAGNTDT. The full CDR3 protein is CSAPLAGNTDTQYF.